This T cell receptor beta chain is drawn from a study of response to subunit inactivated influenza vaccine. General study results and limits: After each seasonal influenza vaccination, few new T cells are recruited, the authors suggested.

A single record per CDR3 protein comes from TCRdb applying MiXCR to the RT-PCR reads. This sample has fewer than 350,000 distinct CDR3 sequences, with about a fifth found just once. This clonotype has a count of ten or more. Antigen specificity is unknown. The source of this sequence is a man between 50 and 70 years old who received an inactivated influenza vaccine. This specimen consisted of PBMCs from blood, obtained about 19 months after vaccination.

The CDR3 is CASRKSGLVGRYQETQYF. The CDR3 bases are TGTGCCAGCAGAAAGTCCGGACTCGTGGGGAGGTACCAAGAGACCCAGTACTTC. This rearrangement joins TRBV6-2 or TRBV6-3 to TRBJ2-5, with a weak D call TRBD2 (6 bases). In germline, CDR1 is MNHEY, CDR2 SVGEGT. The CDR3 length is 18 residues. The germline V and J ends were trimmed by 6 bases and 0 bases, with 23 bases remaining between them.